These 17 T cell receptor beta chains were sequenced from one sample in a study of blood T cell repertoires in COVID-19. Sequencing was performed with immunoSEQ multiplex PCR; in TCRdb, only in-frame clones are kept and a portion is missing. The sample contains some 110,000 clones, about 75% of which appear only once. Sequencing was done on a sample of peripheral blood. The receptors derive from a woman between 65 and 79 years old with acute or convalescent COVID-19.

The V call is TRBV6-2 or TRBV6-3, the J call TRBJ2-1; TRBD1 matches 9 bases. The trim removed 5 bases at V and 8 bases at J, leaving 10 bases unmatched. Germline values: CDR1 MNHEY, CDR2 SVGEGT. This CDR3 comprises 15 residues. DNA for the CDR3: TGTGCCAGCAGTCACTACAGGGGGCGCAGTGATGAGCAGTTCTTC. Translated, it gives CASSHYRGRSDEQFF.

This chain links TRBV7-8 with TRBJ1-5, with D possibly TRBD1 on 6 matching bases. This CDR3 region has 13 residues. Between the trimmed V and J ends, which lost 5 bases and 7 bases, there was a span of 12 bases. Germline loops: CDR1 SGHVS, CDR2 FQNEAQ. CDR3: CASSRGPQQPQHF. CDR3 bases: TGTGCCAGCAGCCGGGGGCCCCAACAGCCCCAGCATTTT.

The chain recombines TRBV13 with TRBJ1-5; D unresolved. Germline CDR1 and CDR2: PRHDT and FYEKMQ (reference sequence). This CDR3 spans 16 amino acids. The V end lost 6 bases, the J end lost 0 bases, and 15 bases lay between the germline ends. The CDR3 here is CASSSTSEHSNQPQHF. Here the CDR3 DNA reads TGTGCCAGCAGTTCCACGTCTGAACATAGCAATCAGCCCCAGCATTTT.

V usage is TRBV5-1 and J usage is TRBJ1-1; 10 bases map to TRBD1. This CDR3 has 16 amino acids. V lost 4 bases to trimming and J lost 4 bases; unmatched junction nucleotides: 10. Germline V gives CDR1 SGHRS, CDR2 YFSETQ. CDR3 DNA sequence: TGCGCCAGCAGCGCCCGGACAGGGGGATTGAGCACTGAAGCTTTCTTT. Encoded protein: CASSARTGGLSTEAFF.

V gene TRBV5-5 combines with J gene TRBJ1-5; D unresolved. The CDR3 sequence is 15 residues long. The V end lost 4 bases, the J end lost 0 bases, and 11 bases lay between the germline ends. Per germline, CDR1 SGHKS and CDR2 YYEKEE (reference sequence). This CDR3 reads CASSQTDISNQPQHF. The CDR3, as DNA: TGTGCCAGCAGCCAAACTGATATTAGCAATCAGCCCCAGCATTTT.

The chain uses TRBV14 and TRBJ1-2, with a possible D match to TRBD1 (5 bases). Trimming left V 2 bases short and J 11 bases short, with 9 bases between. CDR3 length: 11 amino acids. CDR1 and CDR2 from the germline V gene are SGHDN and FVKESK. The CDR3 region has the DNA TGTGCCAGCAGCCAACGGGACTCGTACACCTTC. Translation: CASSQRDSYTF.

This chain connects TRBV28 to TRBJ2-7; TRBD2 matches 12 bases. V lost 4 bases to trimming and J lost 3 bases; unmatched junction nucleotides: 4. Germline V CDR1 and CDR2: MDHEN, SYDVKM. CDR3 size: 15 residues. The CDR3 bases are TGTGCCAGCAGTTCCGGACTAGCGGGGAACTACGAGCAGTACTTC. Its translation is CASSSGLAGNYEQYF.

The V gene is TRBV4-2, the J gene TRBJ2-5; perhaps TRBD2 as D (5 bases). Germline loops: CDR1 LGHNA, CDR2 YNFKEQ. The V end lost 0 bases, the J end lost 1 base, and 12 bases lay between the germline ends. There are 16 residues in the CDR3. CDR3 loop: CASSQDSDLAQETQYF. The DNA of the CDR3 is TGTGCCAGCAGCCAAGATTCTGACCTAGCCCAAGAGACCCAGTACTTC.

The chain joins TRBV4-2 to TRBJ2-1; 13 bases line up with TRBD2. The V gene's germline CDR1 is LGHNA and CDR2 YNFKEQ. V was pared by 2 bases and J by 2 bases, with 6 bases of the junction left unmatched. This CDR3 comprises 18 residues. The DNA for the CDR3 is TGTGCCAGCAGCCAAAGGGGGACTAGCGGGACCCCCTACAATGAGCAGTTCTTC. Amino acids: CASSQRGTSGTPYNEQFF.

The V call is TRBV2, the J call TRBJ1-1, with D hard to call. V was pared by 7 bases and J by 4 bases, with 4 bases between. Looked up from germline, CDR1 is SNHLY and CDR2 is FYNNEI. The CDR3 runs 10 residues. DNA of the CDR3: TGTGCCAGCACCGGCACTGAAGCTTTCTTT. It specifies CASTGTEAFF.

The chain has TRBV7-9 and TRBJ2-5; 7 nucleotides match TRBD2. This CDR3 region has 15 residues. V lost 4 bases, J lost 3 bases, and 8 bases stayed unmatched. Per germline, CDR1 SEHNR and CDR2 FQNEAQ (reference sequence). The CDR3 sequence: CASSSSRGTKETQYF. CDR3 nucleotide sequence: TGTGCCAGCAGCTCTAGCCGTGGGACTAAAGAGACCCAGTACTTC.

The V and J genes are TRBV6-1 and TRBJ1-5, with 8 nucleotides matching TRBD1. The CDR3 is 14 amino acids. V shed 3 bases and J 6 bases; nucleotides not matched to a gene: 4. Germline V CDR1 and CDR2: MNHNS, SASEGT. In DNA, the CDR3 is TGTGCCAGCAGTGAGGTCGGACAGGGTCAGCCCCAGCATTTT. This translates into CASSEVGQGQPQHF.

The chain couples TRBV19 to TRBJ1-1, with D possibly being TRBD1 (6 bases). Germline-derived CDR1 and CDR2 are LNHDA and SQIVND (reference sequence). Trimming left V 7 bases short and J 1 base short, with 10 bases between. The CDR3 runs to 13 residues. This CDR3 reads CASTLQGNTEAFF. In nucleotides, the CDR3 is TGTGCCAGTACCCTACAGGGGAACACTGAAGCTTTCTTT.

The chain employs TRBV12-5 and TRBJ2-2, with D possibly matching TRBD2 (6 bases). CDR1 is LGHNT, CDR2 FRNRAP, per germline. This CDR3 spans 14 amino acids. Trimming removed 6 bases at V and 4 bases at J, with 12 bases between. CDR3 residues: CASGRGGGTGELFF. DNA of the CDR3: TGTGCTAGTGGGAGGGGAGGTGGCACCGGGGAGCTGTTTTTT.

The chain links TRBV30 to TRBJ1-3, with D uncertain. This CDR3 contains 14 residues. Germline assignment: CDR1 GTSNPN and CDR2 SVGIG (reference sequence). V shed 0 bases and J shed 1 base, with 7 bases lying between them. The CDR3 loop is CAWSVRKSGNTIYF. The CDR3 nucleotides are TGTGCCTGGAGTGTGAGGAAGTCTGGAAACACCATATATTTT.

This clone was counted a few times. The chain uses TRBV9 and TRBJ1-1, with no clear D. The CDR3 loop spans 14 amino acids. Trimming removed 1 base from V and 0 bases from J, with 7 bases in between. Germline CDR1 and CDR2: SGDLS and YYNGEE. CDR3: CASSVSPLNTEAFF. CDR3 coding DNA: TGTGCCAGCAGCGTATCCCCCTTGAACACTGAAGCTTTCTTT.

This chain uses TRBV10-3 with TRBJ1-6, with 7 nucleotides matching TRBD1. The germline gives CDR1 ENHRY, CDR2 SYGVKD. The CDR3 runs to 15 residues. J lost 7 bases, V lost 0 bases, and 3 bases had no gene match. CDR3 in amino acids: CAISESNRGNSPLHF. The CDR3 nucleotides are TGTGCCATCAGTGAGTCGAACAGGGGAAATTCACCCCTCCACTTT.